This T cell receptor (beta chain) was profiled in a study of tissue T cells after allogeneic stem cell transplantation. Study outcomes and limitations: Across patients, clones rarely overlapped, yet motif clusters were shared tissue-specifically. Sampling depth was limited, and the cohort was small and clinically varied.

CDR3 sequences, V/J genes, frequencies and template counts came from survey-depth TCRbeta sequencing. Data came from immunoSEQ multiplex PCR; TCRdb stores just in-frame clones and leaves some out. The table records 5,600 or so clones, 33% of them present only once. The time point: mouse harvest day 14 after allogeneic transplant. Tail vein injection delivered 10^7 T-cell-depleted bone marrow cells and 10^6 splenic CD5+ T cells. CDR3 length equals 14 residues. J lost 4 bases, V lost 0 bases, and 2 bases had no gene match. The germline CDR1 and CDR2 sequences are LGHNA and YSYQKL. As concerns this clone: Its antigen is not known. Gene and germline names: mouse. Read sequence stops 1 residue before the CDR3 end, and the germline J gene provides the missing end.

The rearrangement joins TRBV2 to TRBJ2-7; TRBD2 matches at 8 bases. The sample was skin. The source is a female BALB/c mouse given C57BL/6 T cells with graft-versus-host disease after an allogeneic hematopoietic cell transplant. CDR3 amino acids: CASSQEHWGYEQYF. The CDR3 bases that were read are TGTGCCAGCAGCCAAGAACACTGGGGGTATGAACAGTAC.